The 19 T cell receptor beta chains below all came from one sample that was sequenced in a study of blood T cell repertoires in COVID-19. Repertoires were generated with immunoSEQ multiplex PCR, while TCRdb's copy carries only in-frame clones and drops some. The sample includes 91,000 or so clones, about 82% of them seen just once. The specimen sequenced was peripheral blood. All receptors derive from a woman aged 55-70 years in a cohort sampled during active or convalescent COVID-19.

The chain has TRBV5-1 and TRBJ1-2; 7 bases agree with TRBD1. The CDR3 loop spans 14 amino acids. Germline trimming cut 4 bases from V and 8 bases from J; bases unmatched to any gene: 11. Germline V CDR1 and CDR2: SGHRS, YFSETQ. The CDR3 DNA follows: TGCGCCAGCAGCGAAGGACAAGGGGGCTACGGCTACACCTTC. Protein product: CASSEGQGGYGYTF.

The V gene is TRBV7-3, the J gene TRBJ2-7, with D tentatively TRBD2 (5 bases). V lost 5 bases and J 7 bases, leaving 18 bases between the germline ends. This CDR3 is built from 14 residues. CDR1 is SGHTA, CDR2 FQGTGA, per germline. CDR3 nucleotides: TGTGCCAGCAGCACCCCGGGGAGAATTATGGAGCAGTACTTC. Translated, it gives CASSTPGRIMEQYF.

The genes are TRBV7-8 and TRBJ2-7; 11 bases are a match to TRBD2. V trimming: 5 bases; J trimming: 3 bases; junction bases outside the gene matches: 3. There are 14 residues in the CDR3. The germline V gene encodes CDR1 SGHVS and CDR2 FQNEAQ. DNA of the CDR3: TGTGCCAGCAGCCCTGGGACTAGCGGCTACGAGCAGTACTTC. Translating it yields CASSPGTSGYEQYF.

J is TRBJ1-2 and V is TRBV6-5; D is uncertain. The CDR3 is made up of 13 amino acids. V gave up 0 bases and J gave up 5 bases, with 7 bases separating them. CDR1 is MNHEY, CDR2 SVGAGI, per germline. CDR3 protein: CASSYSARYGYTF. CDR3 DNA: TGTGCCAGCAGTTACTCGGCCCGATATGGCTACACCTTC.

This rearrangement joins TRBV19 to TRBJ1-1, with a possible D match to TRBD1 (5 bases). Trimming removed 7 bases at V and 1 base at J, with 19 bases between. Germline CDR1 is LNHDA and CDR2 is SQIVND (reference sequence). The CDR3 totals 16 residues. CDR3 DNA: TGTGCCAGTACCCCCTCGGCGGGGGGAGGGAACACTGAAGCTTTCTTT. Translation: CASTPSAGGGNTEAFF.

J is TRBJ1-4 and V is TRBV6-5; D may be TRBD1 (5 bases). Germline V CDR1 and CDR2: MNHEY, SVGAGI. The CDR3 sequence is 14 residues long. With 2 bases removed from V and 4 bases from J, the gap between germline ends came to 8 bases. CDR3 bases: TGTGCCAGCAGTTACACGGGGGGTAATGAAAAACTGTTTTTT. Amino acid sequence: CASSYTGGNEKLFF.

The rearrangement joins TRBV5-6 to TRBJ1-2; D unclear. V was trimmed by 0 bases and J by 8 bases, leaving 8 bases between them. CDR1 and CDR2 (germline): SGHDT, YYEEEE. CDR3 length: 12 amino acids. Here the CDR3 DNA reads TGTGCCAGCAGCTTGGGTGCGAGCGGCTACACCTTC. Translating it yields CASSLGASGYTF.

The chain has TRBV4-1 and TRBJ2-5; possible D gene TRBD2, 5 bases. V lost 3 bases and J lost 1, with 12 bases in between. CDR1 MGHRA and CDR2 YSYEKL come from the germline V gene. The length of the CDR3 is 15 residues. CDR3 residues: CASSHPFGIQETQYF. CDR3 nucleotide sequence: TGCGCCAGCAGCCATCCTTTCGGGATCCAAGAGACCCAGTACTTC.

The chain couples TRBV28 to TRBJ1-5; TRBD1 matches at 9 bases. Germline assignment: CDR1 MDHEN and CDR2 SYDVKM. The CDR3 length is 15 residues. V was pared by 5 bases and J by 5 bases, with 7 bases of the junction left unmatched. CDR3 sequence: CASSPGGTGYQPQHF. As DNA, the CDR3 is TGTGCCAGCAGTCCAGGGGGGACAGGGTATCAGCCCCAGCATTTT. The complete variable domain, with remaining parts taken from reference TRBV28 and TRBJ1-5, reads DVKVTQSSRYLVKRTGEKVFLECVQDMDHENMFWYRQDPGLGLRLIYFSYDVKMKEKGDIPEGYSVSREKKERFSLILESASTNQTSMYLCASSPGGTGYQPQHFGDGTRLSIL.

This rearrangement joins TRBV5-6 to TRBJ1-6; D call uncertain. This CDR3 comprises 13 residues. Germline-derived CDR1 and CDR2 are SGHDT and YYEEEE. Trimming removed 0 bases from V and 14 bases from J, with 12 bases in between. The CDR3 DNA reads as TGTGCCAGCAGCTTGGGAAATGCAGGAACCCTCCACTTT. Translating gives CASSLGNAGTLHF.

This clone has only a few counts. CDR3 sequence (DNA): TGTGCCAGCAGCCCGGGACAGCCGACCCCGGGTTCGAACACCGGGGAGCTGTTTTTT. Residues: CASSPGQPTPGSNTGELFF. This sequence joins TRBV7-3 and TRBJ2-2; 7 bases match TRBD1. The CDR3 has 19 amino acids. Germline CDR1 is SGHTA and CDR2 is FQGTGA. After removal of 5 bases from V and 0 bases from J, the junction contained 15 bases not matched to a gene.

This sequence joins TRBV5-1 and TRBJ1-1, with 7 bases that match TRBD1. CDR1 is SGHRS, CDR2 YFSETQ, per germline. The CDR3 has 15 residues. J lost 0 bases, V lost 3 bases, and 5 bases had no gene match. The CDR3 sequence is CASSSLTGMNTEAFF. For the CDR3, the DNA is TGCGCCAGCAGCTCCCTGACAGGGATGAACACTGAAGCTTTCTTT.

V and J are TRBV5-1 and TRBJ1-1, with D possibly matching TRBD1 (5 bases). Germline V gene data show CDR1 as SGHRS and CDR2 as YFSETQ. V was cut by 1 base and J by 4 bases, with 14 bases left in between. CDR3 size: 15 residues. The CDR3 DNA reads TGCGCCAGCAGCTTGAGTCAGGGCTTCGGCACTGAAGCTTTCTTT. Translation gives CASSLSQGFGTEAFF.

V gene TRBV28 combines with J gene TRBJ2-2; possible D gene TRBD1, 5 bases. Germline CDR1 is MDHEN and CDR2 is SYDVKM. Trimming cost V 4 bases and J 5 bases, with 8 bases left between them. The CDR3 sequence is 13 residues long. CDR3 in amino acids: CASSSGWTGELFF. The CDR3 DNA follows: TGTGCCAGCAGTTCAGGGTGGACCGGGGAGCTGTTTTTT. Full variable domain (remainder filled in from reference TRBV28 and TRBJ2-2): DVKVTQSSRYLVKRTGEKVFLECVQDMDHENMFWYRQDPGLGLRLIYFSYDVKMKEKGDIPEGYSVSREKKERFSLILESASTNQTSMYLCASSSGWTGELFFGEGSRLTVL.

This rearrangement joins TRBV13 to TRBJ2-7; 12 nucleotides agree with TRBD2. V shed 4 bases, J shed 0 bases, and the junction held 7 bases outside the gene matches. Germline V gives CDR1 PRHDT, CDR2 FYEKMQ (reference sequence). The CDR3 contains 17 residues. The CDR3 DNA sequence: TGTGCCAGCAGCTCCCGCCGGACTAGCGGGACCTCCTACGAGCAGTACTTC. This encodes CASSSRRTSGTSYEQYF.

The gene calls are TRBV10-1 and TRBJ2-3, with D tentatively TRBD1 (5 bases). This CDR3 is 13 amino acids long. The V end was cut by 9 bases, the J end by 1 base, with 11 bases between. Germline V gene sequence: CDR1 WNHNN, CDR2 SYGVQD (reference sequence). CDR3 sequence: CARHEQGTDTQYF. The CDR3 coding sequence is TGCGCCAGGCACGAACAGGGCACAGATACGCAGTATTTT.

The chain links TRBV7-2 to TRBJ1-2; tentative D call: TRBD1 (6 bases). V was pared by 4 bases and J by 0 bases, with 9 bases between. Germline V gives CDR1 SGHTA, CDR2 FQGNSA. The CDR3 is made up of 14 amino acids. The CDR3 region is CASSSEGANYGYTF. CDR3 bases: TGTGCCAGCAGCTCCGAGGGGGCTAACTATGGCTACACCTTC.

In this sample, this clone turned up once. Here the CDR3 reads CAWNNRGQPQHF. The CDR3 DNA follows: TGTGCCTGGAACAACAGGGGTCAGCCCCAGCATTTT. The chain uses TRBV30 and TRBJ1-5; TRBD1 aligns across 7 bases. J lost 6 bases, V lost 4 bases, and 3 bases had no gene match. The germline V gene has CDR1 GTSNPN and CDR2 SVGIG (reference sequence). This CDR3 has 12 residues. Combining the CDR3 with reference TRBV30 and TRBJ1-5 gives the whole variable domain SQTIHQWPATLVQPVGSPLSLECTVEGTSNPNLYWYRQAAGRGLQLLFYSVGIGQISSEVPQNLSASRPQDRQFILSSKKLLLSDSGFYLCAWNNRGQPQHFGDGTRLSIL.

The J gene is TRBJ2-1, the V gene TRBV2, with 14 bases aligning to TRBD2. The junction had 7 bases not matched to a gene; V was cut back by 8 bases and J by 7 bases. From germline, CDR1 is SNHLY and CDR2 FYNNEI. The CDR3 runs 15 residues. The CDR3 DNA follows: TGTGCCAGCGCAGGACTAGCGGGAGGACGGAATGAGCAGTTCTTC. Its protein product is CASAGLAGGRNEQFF.